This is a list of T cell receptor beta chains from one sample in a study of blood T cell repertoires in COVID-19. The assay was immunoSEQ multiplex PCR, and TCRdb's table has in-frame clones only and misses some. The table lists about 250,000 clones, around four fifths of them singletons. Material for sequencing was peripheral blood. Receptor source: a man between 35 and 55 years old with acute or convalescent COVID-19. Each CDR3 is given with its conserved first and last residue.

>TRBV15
CATSRTGQNYNEQFF
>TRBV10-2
CASSLTVSGNTIYF
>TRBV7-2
CASSLAGTGYGYTF
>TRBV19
CASRTPLQGNEKLFF
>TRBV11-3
CASSPGTGNTEAFF
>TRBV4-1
CASSQENPGLVNEQFF
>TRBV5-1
CASSLAGVENTIYF
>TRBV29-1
CSVTISGTSKDTQYF
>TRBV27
CASSFNRKNTGELFF
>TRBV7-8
CASSYLPGIGSNTEAFF
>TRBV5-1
CASSLAIGQVTEAFF
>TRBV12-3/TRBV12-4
CASTKDSFYGYTF
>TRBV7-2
CALGGSGNGYTF
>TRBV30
CAWSRLAGIGEQFF
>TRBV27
CASSPGTGYGYTF
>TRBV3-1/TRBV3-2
CASSQDDRVSYEQYF
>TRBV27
CASWRVGLAGGLRYNEQFF
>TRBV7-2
CASSLQAGAISGANVLTF
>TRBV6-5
CASMPLQGWNQPQHF
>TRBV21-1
CASSKGVAGVSEQYF
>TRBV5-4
CASSLGPGPGTDTQYF
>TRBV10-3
CAISGEGLGTEAFF
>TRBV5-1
CASSLYPADRTYEQYF
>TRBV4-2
CASSTTENTEAFF
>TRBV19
CASSSGQGILENEQFF
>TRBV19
CASSMVTSGYEQYF
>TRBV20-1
CSASLSTYNEQFF
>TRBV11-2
CASTRGGSSYEQYF
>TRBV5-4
CASSPPGRGTETQYF
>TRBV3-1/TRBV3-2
CASSRRTSVPDEQYF
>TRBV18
CASSPPEGRWGNHYGYTF
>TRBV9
CASSVDGGVNGYTF
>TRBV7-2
CASSSNPAAATDTQYF
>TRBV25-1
CASSADQGRAFF
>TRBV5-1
CASSKDTIYEKLFF
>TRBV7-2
CASSPRTGWDIQYF
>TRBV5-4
CASSPRLADYNEQFF
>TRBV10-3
CAISDPGGQKETQYF
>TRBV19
CAVGGGGRETQYF
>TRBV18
CASSIRDSYGYTF
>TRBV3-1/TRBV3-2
CASSEPGQGAKEYF
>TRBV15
CATSRDTRVRQFF
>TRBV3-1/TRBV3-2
CASIQGAGNTEAFF
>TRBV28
CASKVLGQVYGGELFF